The rows below give T cell receptor beta chains drawn from one sample of a study of multiple sclerosis patients with progressive multifocal leukoencephalopathy. Data came from immunoSEQ multiplex PCR; TCRdb stores just in-frame clones and leaves some out. The sample lists about 25,000 clones; roughly 90% were seen once. The sequenced sample was PBMCs, obtained from a patient treated with natalizumab. These receptors all stem from a man aged 25-45 years with multiple sclerosis. The CDR3 runs from the conserved cysteine through the conserved F or W. A D gene is named only where the DNA matches it firmly. Size values are once, few and many counts, or a class for expanded clones, and some rows have none.

cdr3_aa: CASPPRTSGESYNEQFF
cdr3_nt: TGTGCCAGCCCACCACGAACTAGCGGAGAGTCCTACAATGAGCAGTTCTTC
clone_size: .
j_call: TRBJ2-1
v_call: TRBV18
d_call: TRBD2

cdr3_aa: CASSIDLSGTSGRSEQYF
cdr3_nt: TGCGCCAGTAGTATAGATCTATCGGGGACTAGCGGGAGAAGTGAGCAGTACTTC
clone_size: .
j_call: TRBJ2-7
v_call: TRBV19
d_call: TRBD2

cdr3_aa: CASSSQGGDGYTF
cdr3_nt: TGTGCCAGCAGCAGTCAGGGGGGGGATGGCTACACCTTC
clone_size: .
j_call: TRBJ1-2
v_call: TRBV5-4
d_call: TRBD1

cdr3_aa: CASSSPPDNQETQYF
cdr3_nt: TGTGCCAGCAGCTCTCCCCCCGACAACCAAGAGACCCAGTACTTC
clone_size: .
j_call: TRBJ2-5
v_call: TRBV13
d_call: .

cdr3_aa: CASCRAKGVYEQFF
cdr3_nt: TGTGCCAGCTGTCGGGCCAAGGGGGTTTATGAGCAGTTCTTC
clone_size: .
j_call: TRBJ2-1
v_call: TRBV27
d_call: .

cdr3_aa: CASRIRQGDTQYF
cdr3_nt: TGTGCCAGCAGGATCAGGCAAGGGGATACGCAGTATTTT
clone_size: .
j_call: TRBJ2-3
v_call: TRBV6-6
d_call: .

cdr3_aa: CASSPGTGMSATEAFF
cdr3_nt: TGTGCCAGCAGCCCCGGGACCGGGATGTCCGCCACTGAAGCTTTCTTT
clone_size: .
j_call: TRBJ1-1
v_call: TRBV5-8
d_call: .

cdr3_aa: CASGRTRGYGYTF
cdr3_nt: TGTGCCAGTGGTCGGACCCGAGGGTATGGCTACACCTTC
clone_size: .
j_call: TRBJ1-2
v_call: TRBV19
d_call: .

cdr3_aa: CASSSYMSTDTQYF
cdr3_nt: TGTGCCAGCAGCTCCTACATGAGCACAGATACGCAGTATTTT
clone_size: .
j_call: TRBJ2-3
v_call: TRBV5-6
d_call: .

cdr3_aa: CASSLRGPSYEQFF
cdr3_nt: TGTGCCAGCAGCTTACGGGGGCCGAGCTATGAGCAGTTCTTC
clone_size: .
j_call: TRBJ2-1
v_call: TRBV7-9
d_call: .

cdr3_aa: CASSAKQGYGEKLFF
cdr3_nt: TGTGCCAGCAGCGCTAAACAGGGCTATGGTGAAAAACTGTTTTTT
clone_size: .
j_call: TRBJ1-4
v_call: TRBV6-5
d_call: .

cdr3_aa: CASSTRTGRFYEQYF
cdr3_nt: TGTGCCAGCTCGACGCGGACAGGACGCTTCTACGAGCAGTACTTC
clone_size: .
j_call: TRBJ2-7
v_call: TRBV18
d_call: TRBD1

cdr3_aa: CASSMWDRDGYTF
cdr3_nt: TGTGCCAGTAGTATGTGGGACAGGGATGGCTACACCTTC
clone_size: .
j_call: TRBJ1-2
v_call: TRBV19
d_call: TRBD1

cdr3_aa: CASSLGGGSYNEQFF
cdr3_nt: TGTGCCAGCAGCCTTGGGGGAGGCTCCTACAATGAGCAGTTCTTC
clone_size: .
j_call: TRBJ2-1
v_call: TRBV25-1
d_call: .

cdr3_aa: CASSQGQGAGTDTQYF
cdr3_nt: TGCGCCAGCAGCCAAGGGCAGGGGGCAGGCACAGATACGCAGTATTTT
clone_size: .
j_call: TRBJ2-3
v_call: TRBV4-3
d_call: TRBD1

cdr3_aa: CASSQPGGYEQYF
cdr3_nt: TGCGCCAGCAGCCAACCCGGTGGGTACGAGCAGTACTTC
clone_size: .
j_call: TRBJ2-7
v_call: TRBV4-3
d_call: .

cdr3_aa: CASSPRETQYF
cdr3_nt: TGTGCCAGCAGCCCACGGGAGACCCAGTACTTC
clone_size: .
j_call: TRBJ2-5
v_call: TRBV7-6
d_call: .

cdr3_aa: CATSLGGGKQPQHF
cdr3_nt: TGTGCCACCTCCCTAGGAGGGGGCAAACAGCCCCAGCATTTT
clone_size: .
j_call: TRBJ1-5
v_call: TRBV6-5
d_call: TRBD1

cdr3_aa: CASTTGAVNTQYF
cdr3_nt: TGTGCCAGCACTACTGGAGCGGTTAATACGCAGTATTTT
clone_size: .
j_call: TRBJ2-3
v_call: TRBV5-6
d_call: .

cdr3_aa: CASSPDRDYGYTF
cdr3_nt: TGTGCCAGCAGCCCGGACAGAGACTATGGCTACACCTTC
clone_size: once
j_call: TRBJ1-2
v_call: TRBV6-6
d_call: .

cdr3_aa: CASSSGLAGGPTGELFF
cdr3_nt: TGTGCCAGCAGCTCGGGACTAGCGGGAGGACCAACCGGGGAGCTGTTTTTT
clone_size: .
j_call: TRBJ2-2
v_call: TRBV5-4
d_call: TRBD2

cdr3_aa: CASSQDFGTSGIGTSYEQYF
cdr3_nt: TGCGCCAGCAGCCAAGATTTCGGAACTAGCGGGATTGGGACCAGTTACGAGCAGTACTTC
clone_size: .
j_call: TRBJ2-7
v_call: TRBV4-1
d_call: TRBD2

cdr3_aa: CATSRDTNTEAFF
cdr3_nt: TGTGCCACCAGCAGAGATACGAACACTGAAGCTTTCTTT
clone_size: .
j_call: TRBJ1-1
v_call: TRBV15
d_call: .

cdr3_aa: CASSLVGAFSYEQYF
cdr3_nt: TGTGCCAGCAGCTTAGTGGGAGCCTTCTCCTACGAGCAGTACTTC
clone_size: .
j_call: TRBJ2-7
v_call: TRBV7-2
d_call: .